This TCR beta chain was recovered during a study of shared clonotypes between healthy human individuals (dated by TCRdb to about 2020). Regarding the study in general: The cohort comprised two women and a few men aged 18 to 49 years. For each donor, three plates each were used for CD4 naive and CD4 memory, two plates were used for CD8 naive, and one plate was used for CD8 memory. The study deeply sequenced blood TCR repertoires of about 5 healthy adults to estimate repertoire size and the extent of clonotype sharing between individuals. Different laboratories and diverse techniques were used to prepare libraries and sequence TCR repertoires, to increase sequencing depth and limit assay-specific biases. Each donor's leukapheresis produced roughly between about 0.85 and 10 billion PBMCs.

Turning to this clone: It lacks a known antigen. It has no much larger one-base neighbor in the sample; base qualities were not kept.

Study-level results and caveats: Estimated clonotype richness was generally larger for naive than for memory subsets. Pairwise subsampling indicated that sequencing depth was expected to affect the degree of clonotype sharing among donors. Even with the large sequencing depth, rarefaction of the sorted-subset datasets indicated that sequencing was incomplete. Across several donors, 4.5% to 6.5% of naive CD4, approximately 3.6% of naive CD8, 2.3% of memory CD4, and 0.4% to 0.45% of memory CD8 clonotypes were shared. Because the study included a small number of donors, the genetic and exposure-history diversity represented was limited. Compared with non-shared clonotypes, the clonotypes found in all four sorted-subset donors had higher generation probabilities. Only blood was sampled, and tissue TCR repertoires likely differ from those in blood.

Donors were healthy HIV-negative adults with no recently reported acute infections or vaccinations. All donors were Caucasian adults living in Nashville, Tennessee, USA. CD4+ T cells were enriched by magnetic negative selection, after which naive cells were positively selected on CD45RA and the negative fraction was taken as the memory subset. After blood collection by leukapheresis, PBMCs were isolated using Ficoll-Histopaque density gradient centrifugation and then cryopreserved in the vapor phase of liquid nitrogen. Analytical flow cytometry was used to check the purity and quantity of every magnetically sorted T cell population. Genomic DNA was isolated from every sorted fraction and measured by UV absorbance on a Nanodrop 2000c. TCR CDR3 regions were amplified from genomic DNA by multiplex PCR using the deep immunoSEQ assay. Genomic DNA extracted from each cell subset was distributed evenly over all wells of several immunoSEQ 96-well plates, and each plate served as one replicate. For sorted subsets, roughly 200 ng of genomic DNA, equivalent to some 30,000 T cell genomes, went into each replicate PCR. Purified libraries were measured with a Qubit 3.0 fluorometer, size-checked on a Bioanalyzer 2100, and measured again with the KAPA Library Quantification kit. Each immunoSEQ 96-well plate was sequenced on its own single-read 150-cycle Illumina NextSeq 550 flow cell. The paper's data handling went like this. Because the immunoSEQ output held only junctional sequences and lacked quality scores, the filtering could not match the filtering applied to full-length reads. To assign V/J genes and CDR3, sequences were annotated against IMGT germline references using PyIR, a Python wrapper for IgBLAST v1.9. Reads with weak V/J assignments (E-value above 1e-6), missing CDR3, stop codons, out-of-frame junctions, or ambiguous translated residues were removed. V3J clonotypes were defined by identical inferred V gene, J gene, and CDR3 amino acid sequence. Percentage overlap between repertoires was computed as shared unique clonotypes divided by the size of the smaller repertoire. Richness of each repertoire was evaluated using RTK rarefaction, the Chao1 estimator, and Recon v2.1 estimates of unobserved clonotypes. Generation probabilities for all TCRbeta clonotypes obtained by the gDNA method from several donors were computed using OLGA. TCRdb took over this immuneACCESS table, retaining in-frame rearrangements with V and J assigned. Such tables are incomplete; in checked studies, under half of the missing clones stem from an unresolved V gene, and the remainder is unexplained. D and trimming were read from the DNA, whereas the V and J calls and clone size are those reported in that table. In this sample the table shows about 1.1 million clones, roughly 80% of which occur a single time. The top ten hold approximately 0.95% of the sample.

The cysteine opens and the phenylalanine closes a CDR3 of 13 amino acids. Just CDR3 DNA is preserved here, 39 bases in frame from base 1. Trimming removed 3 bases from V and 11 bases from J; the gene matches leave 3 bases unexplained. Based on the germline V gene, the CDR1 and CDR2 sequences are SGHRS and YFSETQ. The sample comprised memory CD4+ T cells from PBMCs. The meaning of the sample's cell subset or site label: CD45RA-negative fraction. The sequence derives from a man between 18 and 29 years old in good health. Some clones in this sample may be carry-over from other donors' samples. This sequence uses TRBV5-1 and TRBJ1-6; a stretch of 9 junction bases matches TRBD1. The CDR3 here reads CASSSRTGAPLHF. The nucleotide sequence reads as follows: TGCGCCAGCAGCTCACGGACAGGGGCACCCCTCCACTTT.